This entry concerns a single TCR beta chain. The record originates from a study of T cell changes during pregnancy in multiple sclerosis. Trimming shortened V by 5 bases and J by 0 bases, and 11 bases separated the two germline ends. The CDR3 consists of 15 residues. CDR1 and CDR2 from the germline V gene are SGHTA and FQGTGA. Method: immunoSEQ multiplex PCR; TCRdb's copy keeps in-frame clones and lacks some. The sample gives 45,000 to 55,000 clones, 85% to 95% of which show up once; 0.99% is in the top ten. The TCR comes from a female donor with multiple sclerosis, enrolled in a pregnancy study. The sample in question was peripheral blood, obtained after pregnancy. This chain connects TRBV7-3 to TRBJ1-3, with D possibly being TRBD1 (6 bases). CDR3 coding DNA: TGTGCCAGCAGCCTTACAGGGAGCTCTGGAAACACCATATATTTT. Protein product: CASSLTGSSGNTIYF.